Listed below are T cell receptor beta chains from one sample, sequenced in a study of beta chain features in type 1 diabetes. The table came from immunoSEQ multiplex PCR; TCRdb's copy has only in-frame clones and leaves some out. This repertoire shows hundreds of thousands of clones, about an eighth found once; its top ten account for approximately 0.042%. Sequenced: naive CD4+ T cells from blood. The receptors stem from a man aged 18 to 30 with type 1 diabetes. Each CDR3 is given with its conserved first and last residue. The order of the fields is D gene, clone size, V gene, J gene, CDR3 protein, CDR3 DNA. The D gene is left open where the match is weak. The size entry is marked missing in some rows and otherwise reads once, few, many or a size class.

>-|few|TRBV9|TRBJ2-1
CASSVAGTSGNEQFF
TGTGCCAGCAGCGTAGCGGGGACTTCGGGTAATGAGCAGTTCTTC
>-|few|TRBV27|TRBJ2-4
CASSLSGPDSEINIQYF
TGTGCCAGCAGTTTATCGGGACCGGACAGCGAGATAAACATTCAGTACTTC
>-|-|TRBV30|TRBJ2-3
CAGAGTSTDTQYF
TGTGCAGGCGCGGGGACTAGCACAGATACGCAGTATTTT
>TRBD1|-|TRBV30|TRBJ1-1
CAWSPGTGSHTEAFF
TGTGCCTGGAGTCCCGGGACAGGATCCCACACTGAAGCTTTCTTT
>-|-|TRBV6-6|TRBJ2-5
CASSFGRHQETQYF
TGTGCCAGCAGTTTCGGACGGCACCAAGAGACCCAGTACTTC
>-|few|TRBV30|TRBJ2-1
CAWSTTDLSYNEQFF
TGTGCCTGGAGTACGACAGATCTTTCCTACAATGAGCAGTTCTTC
>TRBD1|few|TRBV5-1|TRBJ2-5
CASSFSQGNQETQYF
TGCGCCAGCAGCTTTTCACAGGGGAACCAAGAGACCCAGTACTTC
>TRBD1|-|TRBV27|TRBJ2-1
CASSSYRGNYNEQFF
TGTGCCAGCAGTTCCTACAGGGGTAACTACAATGAGCAGTTCTTC
>-|few|TRBV9|TRBJ2-3
CASSVERGTDTQYF
TGTGCCAGCAGCGTAGAGAGGGGGACGGATACGCAGTATTTT
>-|-|TRBV30|TRBJ2-7
CAWSPIQGARLREQYF
TGTGCCTGGAGTCCCATTCAGGGCGCGAGGCTGCGCGAGCAGTACTTC
>TRBD1|few|TRBV25-1|TRBJ2-7
CASSASQGADYEQYF
TGTGCCAGCAGTGCGTCGCAGGGGGCGGACTACGAGCAGTACTTC
>-|few|TRBV9|TRBJ2-7
CATGFSSYEQYF
TGTGCCACTGGATTCAGCTCCTACGAGCAGTACTTC
>-|-|TRBV30|TRBJ2-4
CAWSLTNIQYF
TGTGCCTGGAGTCTCACAAACATTCAGTACTTC
>-|-|TRBV7-9|TRBJ2-5
CASSFGQETQYF
TGTGCCAGCAGCTTTGGCCAAGAGACCCAGTACTTC
>-|-|TRBV7-3|TRBJ2-3
CASSPGVTDTQYF
TGTGCCAGCAGCCCAGGAGTCACAGATACGCAGTATTTT
>TRBD1|-|TRBV9|TRBJ1-2
CASSVATGEGYTF
TGTGCCAGCAGCGTAGCTACAGGGGAAGGCTACACCTTC
>-|-|TRBV29-1|TRBJ2-7
CSVGVTGFEQYF
TGCAGCGTTGGAGTTACAGGGTTTGAGCAGTACTTC
>-|few|TRBV6-5|TRBJ2-7
CASSYSDGFSYEQYF
TGTGCCAGCAGTTACTCAGACGGCTTCTCCTACGAGCAGTACTTC
>-|-|TRBV4-1|TRBJ1-6
CASSQGRATASYNSPLHF
TGCGCCAGCAGCCAAGGAAGGGCCACAGCCTCCTATAATTCACCCCTCCACTTT
>-|-|TRBV2|TRBJ1-2
CASSPGFGYGYTF
TGTGCCAGCAGTCCGGGCTTCGGGTATGGCTACACCTTC
>-|-|TRBV25-1|TRBJ1-5
CASSATRYSNQPQHF
TGTGCCAGCAGTGCCACCCGGTATAGCAATCAGCCCCAGCATTTT
>-|-|TRBV7-2|TRBJ1-6
CASSLAPRDDSPLHF
TGTGCCAGCAGCTTAGCGCCCAGGGACGATTCACCCCTCCACTTT
>TRBD2|few|TRBV13|TRBJ2-2
CASSFRTSPGELFF
TGTGCCAGCAGCTTTAGGACTAGCCCCGGGGAGCTGTTTTTT
>-|-|TRBV5-1|TRBJ2-3
CASSFQGLSTDTQYF
TGCGCCAGCAGCTTTCAGGGACTTAGCACAGATACGCAGTATTTT
>TRBD1|few|TRBV30|TRBJ2-3
CAWSQGQGSTDTQYF
TGTGCCTGGAGTCAAGGACAGGGGAGCACAGATACGCAGTATTTT
>-|-|TRBV11-2|TRBJ1-1
CASSLPLGTYRVSAFF
TGTGCCAGCAGCTTACCCCTCGGGACATACCGAGTATCAGCTTTCTTT
>-|-|TRBV14|TRBJ2-1
CASSQVRGTVQFF
TGTGCCAGCAGCCAAGTACGCGGGACCGTGCAGTTCTTC
>-|few|TRBV19|TRBJ2-5
CASSRQETQYF
TGTGCCAGTAGCCGACAAGAGACCCAGTACTTC
>TRBD1|-|TRBV19|TRBJ2-5
CASNRGQGETQYF
TGTGCCAGCAATAGAGGACAGGGGGAGACCCAGTACTTC
>-|few|TRBV25-1|TRBJ1-6
CAAGDYNSPLHF
TGTGCCGCGGGGGACTATAATTCACCCCTCCACTTT
>TRBD2|-|TRBV7-2|TRBJ2-5
CASSTRLAGGQETQYF
TGTGCCAGCAGCACCCGACTAGCGGGGGGGCAAGAGACCCAGTACTTC
>-|-|TRBV18|TRBJ1-5
CASSPDSRGQPQHF
TGTGCCAGCTCACCAGACTCGAGGGGGCAGCCCCAGCATTTT
>-|-|TRBV6-5|TRBJ1-5
CASSPRESQPQHF
TGTGCCAGCAGCCCGAGGGAATCCCAGCCCCAGCATTTT
>-|few|TRBV30|TRBJ1-3
CAWSRGNTIYF
TGTGCCTGGAGTCGTGGAAACACCATATATTTT
>TRBD2|few|TRBV28|TRBJ2-7
CASSPGTSGGYEQYF
TGTGCCAGCAGTCCCGGGACTAGCGGGGGTTACGAGCAGTACTTC